The next 23 T cell receptor beta chains were all read from a single sample in a study of T cell responses to AZD1222 COVID-19 vaccine. Clones were read by immunoSEQ multiplex PCR, and TCRdb kept only the in-frame ones, dropping some. The sample lists 95,000 to 150,000 clones; approximately 84% were seen once. The starting material was peripheral blood, obtained on day 0 of AZD1222 vaccination. The receptors were sampled from an adult in good health.

The chain links TRBV10-2 to TRBJ1-1; D is undetermined. V was cut by 3 bases and J by 1 base, with 15 bases left in between. Germline assignment: CDR1 WSHSY and CDR2 SAAADI. There are 16 residues in the CDR3. The CDR3 nucleotides are TGCGCCAGCAGTGACCATCGAGGACGGCCGAACACTGAAGCTTTCTTT. This translates into CASSDHRGRPNTEAFF.

The chain recombines TRBV5-4 with TRBJ2-5; 7 nucleotides match TRBD1. V dropped 4 bases and J dropped 4; count of bases not matched to a gene: 4. The CDR3 length is 13 residues. The germline V gene has CDR1 SGHNT and CDR2 YYREEE (reference sequence). The CDR3 nucleotides are TGTGCCAGCAGCCGACAGGGACCAGAGACCCAGTACTTC. Its translation: CASSRQGPETQYF.

The chain links TRBV19 to TRBJ2-6; 7 bases fit TRBD1. The junction had 8 bases not matched to a gene; V was cut back by 3 bases and J by 0 bases. Germline CDR1 is LNHDA and CDR2 is SQIVND (reference sequence). The CDR3 runs to 18 residues. The CDR3 DNA is TGTGCCAGTAGTATGAGGGGGCAGACCCTCTCTGGGGCCAACGTCCTGACTTTC. It encodes CASSMRGQTLSGANVLTF.

This rearrangement joins TRBV7-3 to TRBJ2-6; 7 bases map to TRBD1. CDR1 and CDR2 from the germline V gene are SGHTA and FQGTGA. This CDR3 is built from 15 residues. With V trimmed by 4 bases and J by 5 bases, 5 bases remained unmatched. The CDR3 DNA sequence: TGTGCCAGCAGCTCTAACAGGGGTTGGGCCAACGTCCTGACTTTC. It encodes CASSSNRGWANVLTF.

The genes are TRBV28 and TRBJ1-5; possible D gene TRBD1, 5 bases. The CDR3 contains 15 residues. The germline V gene encodes CDR1 MDHEN and CDR2 SYDVKM. Trimming left V 5 bases short and J 5 bases short, with 16 bases between. CDR3 residues: CASSGSGTTYQPQHF. CDR3 bases: TGTGCCAGCAGTGGAAGTGGGACTACTTATCAGCCCCAGCATTTT.

The DNA of the CDR3 is TGTGCCAGCAGCTTAGACAGGGCCCATGGCTACACCTTC. Its protein is CASSLDRAHGYTF. V is TRBV7-8 and J is TRBJ1-2, with D tentatively TRBD1 (6 bases). V lost 1 base to trimming and J lost 6 bases, with 9 bases between them. In germline, CDR1 is SGHVS, CDR2 FQNEAQ. The CDR3 runs to 13 residues.

V usage is TRBV27 and J usage is TRBJ2-7; 8 bases line up with TRBD2. Germline loops: CDR1 MNHEY, CDR2 SMNVEV (reference sequence). The CDR3 is 15 residues long. The V gene end was trimmed by 3 bases and the J gene end by 3 bases; junction bases not matched to a gene: 7. The DNA for the CDR3 is TGTGCCAGCAGTTTTAGCGGGAAGGGGGGCTACGAGCAGTACTTC. As protein: CASSFSGKGGYEQYF.

V and J are TRBV12-3 or TRBV12-4 and TRBJ2-7; tentative D call: TRBD1 (6 bases). The CDR3 totals 13 residues. Trimming stripped 4 bases from V and 7 bases from J, with 14 bases between. This CDR3 reads CASSSDSFGEQYF. The CDR3 DNA is TGTGCCAGCAGTTCGGACAGTTTTGGAGAGCAGTACTTC.

The CDR3 loop is CASRGTGYDQPQHF. CDR3 sequence (DNA): TGTGCCAGCAGGGGGACAGGATACGATCAGCCCCAGCATTTT. The chain links TRBV2 to TRBJ1-5, with TRBD1 identical over 8 bases. The trim removed 6 bases at V and 5 bases at J, leaving 6 bases unmatched. Germline V lookup: CDR1 SNHLY, CDR2 FYNNEI. This CDR3 has 14 residues.

The rearrangement joins TRBV19 to TRBJ1-1, with D uncertain. The germline V gene encodes CDR1 LNHDA and CDR2 SQIVND (reference sequence). The CDR3 covers 12 residues. Trimming took 3 bases from V and 4 from J, leaving 6 bases between them. DNA for the CDR3: TGTGCCAGTAGTATTTCTACCACTGAAGCTTTCTTT. Protein product: CASSISTTEAFF. Using reference TRBV19 and TRBJ1-1 for the parts outside the CDR3, the full variable domain is DGGITQSPKYLFRKEGQNVTLSCEQNLNHDAMYWYRQDPGQGLRLIYYSQIVNDFQKGDIAEGYSVSREKKESFPLTVTSAQKNPTAFYLCASSISTTEAFFGQGTRLTVV.

The chain combines TRBV10-3 with TRBJ2-2, with D uncertain. The CDR3 extends over 14 amino acids. V gave up 7 bases and J gave up 7 bases, with 16 bases separating them. Germline CDR1 ENHRY, CDR2 SYGVKD. For the CDR3, the DNA is TGTGCCATCAACTCCGCCATGTTGGGCGGGGAGCTGTTTTTT. Translated: CAINSAMLGGELFF.

V is TRBV15 and J is TRBJ1-4; D is undetermined. Trimming left V 1 base short and J 3 bases short, with 9 bases between. The CDR3 runs to 15 residues. CDR1 is LNHNV and CDR2 is YYDKDF in the germline V gene (reference sequence). This CDR3 is CATSRGAQPNEKLFF. DNA for the CDR3: TGTGCCACCAGCAGAGGGGCCCAGCCTAATGAAAAACTGTTTTTT.

The V gene is TRBV18, the J gene TRBJ2-5; D remains unclear. The length of the CDR3 is 18 residues. From germline, CDR1 is KGHSH and CDR2 LQKENI. The V and J ends lost 0 bases and 1 base respectively, with 18 bases between them. Here the CDR3 reads CASSPPNPSSTTQETQYF. CDR3 nucleotide sequence: TGTGCCAGCTCACCACCCAACCCATCCTCAACTACCCAAGAGACCCAGTACTTC.

This clone turned up a few times. The gene calls are TRBV5-4 and TRBJ2-7; 8 bases match TRBD2. This CDR3 region has 15 residues. V shed 4 bases, J shed 7 bases, and the junction held 13 bases outside the gene matches. From germline, CDR1 is SGHNT and CDR2 YYREEE (reference sequence). In DNA form, the CDR3 reads TGTGCCAGCAGCCGGGGGGGCAATGGTATCCTGGAGCAGTACTTC. This translates into CASSRGGNGILEQYF.

The CDR3 DNA follows: TGTGCCAGCAGCCAAGATGGTCTTTGGGGCTACACCTTC. Translating it yields CASSQDGLWGYTF. J is TRBJ1-2 and V is TRBV14; D gene uncertain. The CDR3 sequence is 13 residues long. CDR1 is SGHDN, CDR2 FVKESK, per germline. The germline V and J ends were trimmed by 0 bases and 8 bases, with 10 bases remaining between them.

This rearrangement joins TRBV18 to TRBJ2-7; D is unresolved. V was clipped by 2 bases and J by 0 bases, with 5 bases between them. The CDR3 has 13 amino acids. The germline V gene encodes CDR1 KGHSH and CDR2 LQKENI. The CDR3 DNA is TGTGCCAGCTCACCAACAGTCTCCTACGAGCAGTACTTC. This codes for CASSPTVSYEQYF.

The chain is built from TRBV19 and TRBJ2-1, with 7 bases matching TRBD2. Germline-derived CDR1 and CDR2 are LNHDA and SQIVND (reference sequence). The CDR3 spans 15 residues. V shed 3 bases and J 6 bases; nucleotides not matched to a gene: 8. The CDR3 here is CASSIGRERLNEQFF. The CDR3 DNA reads as TGTGCCAGTAGTATCGGGCGGGAGCGACTCAATGAGCAGTTCTTC.

The chain couples TRBV6-6 to TRBJ2-7; TRBD1 agrees at 8 bases. The germline gives CDR1 MNHNY, CDR2 SVGAGI (reference sequence). The CDR3 contains 14 residues. With V trimmed by 4 bases and J by 2 bases, 4 bases remained unmatched. This chain's CDR3 is CASSWEQGAYEQYF. CDR3 sequence (DNA): TGTGCCAGCAGTTGGGAACAGGGGGCCTACGAGCAGTACTTC.

The chain combines TRBV5-1 with TRBJ1-1, with 7 nucleotides matching TRBD1. This CDR3 comprises 15 residues. CDR1 is SGHRS, CDR2 YFSETQ, per germline. Trimming took 5 bases from V and 0 from J; bases not matched to a gene: 7. This chain's CDR3 is CASRSRQGMNTEAFF. DNA of the CDR3: TGCGCCAGCAGGTCACGACAGGGAATGAACACTGAAGCTTTCTTT.

The V and J genes are TRBV19 and TRBJ1-1; 11 positions match TRBD1. V gave up 3 bases and J gave up 1 base; unmatched junction bases: 13. CDR3 length: 19 amino acids. Germline-derived CDR1 and CDR2 are LNHDA and SQIVND (reference sequence). The DNA for the CDR3 is TGTGCCAGTAGTATGGGGAAGGACAGGGGGCGACTAGAGAACACTGAAGCTTTCTTT. This encodes CASSMGKDRGRLENTEAFF.

The V and J genes are TRBV3-1 (or the pseudogene TRBV3-2) and TRBJ2-5; 12 nucleotides align to TRBD1. The CDR3 contains 15 residues. Germline lookup yields CDR1 LGHDT and CDR2 YNNKEL (reference sequence). V shed 4 bases, J shed 5 bases, and the junction held 5 bases outside the gene matches. The CDR3 bases are TGTGCCAGCAGCCCTCGGGACAGGGGGCTCGAGACCCAGTACTTC. Its translation is CASSPRDRGLETQYF.

The chain recombines TRBV6-5 with TRBJ1-6, with D tentatively TRBD1 (5 bases). V was clipped by 11 bases and J by 0 bases, with 14 bases between them. The CDR3 has 15 amino acids. CDR1 and CDR2 from the germline V gene are MNHEY and SVGAGI. CDR3 protein: CAGRDRSSYNSPLHF. The CDR3 DNA follows: TGTGCCGGTAGGGACCGCAGCTCCTATAATTCACCCCTCCACTTT.

The chain links TRBV5-1 to TRBJ2-5; D possibly matches TRBD1 or TRBD2 (5 bases each). The germline gives CDR1 SGHRS, CDR2 YFSETQ. This CDR3 is built from 14 residues. V shed 5 bases and J shed 1 base, with 12 bases lying between them. The CDR3 region has the DNA TGCGCCAGCAGACAAGGGACGTCCCAAGAGACCCAGTACTTC. This sequence encodes CASRQGTSQETQYF. Full variable domain (missing parts from reference TRBV5-1 and TRBJ2-5): KAGVTQTPRYLIKTRGQQVTLSCSPISGHRSVSWYQQTPGQGLQFLFEYFSETQRNKGNFPGRFSGRQFSNSRSEMNVSTLELGDSALYLCASRQGTSQETQYFGPGTRLLVL.